One T cell receptor beta chain is described in this entry. The antigen is unknown. The data stem from a study of Tregs in tolerant kidney transplant recipients. Study-wide results and caveats: No direct test of biological reproducibility was done here.

Assay: immunoSEQ multiplex PCR; the TCRdb copy retains only in-frame clones and omits some. The sample lists approximately 82,000 clones; over 85% were seen once. The nonmyeloablative bone marrow transplants came from related graft donors, with transient mixed chimerism. V gave up 5 bases and J gave up 1 base; unmatched junction bases: 10. The CDR3 has 17 residues. Germline CDR1 SQVTM, CDR2 ANQGSEA. This specimen consisted of CD4+ T cells from blood (PBMCs), obtained 12 months after the transplant. The chain has TRBV29-1 and TRBJ2-1; 11 nucleotides align to TRBD2. This clonotype was obtained from a human patient who received a combined kidney and bone marrow transplant. Some T cells may have originated in the graft donor. The CDR3 is CSVSTLAGGFSYNEQFF. The CDR3 bases are TGCAGCGTTTCAACATTAGCGGGAGGGTTTTCCTACAATGAGCAGTTCTTC.